The 2 T cell receptor beta chains presented below share a single source sample, sequenced in a study of tumor-infiltrating lymphocytes in primary liver carcinoma (TCRdb year 2017). Without any cell sorting, total RNA and DNA were extracted together from approximately 20-30 mg of bulk tissue using the AllPrep DNA/RNA mini kit. These reads were obtained on an Illumina HiSeq 2500. Using a constant-region primer and ProtoScript II reverse transcriptase, TCRbeta-specific cDNA was reverse-transcribed from 500 to 650 ng total RNA. TCRbeta libraries were built with three nested multiplex PCR rounds, a slightly modified ARM-PCR procedure. The first two PCR rounds used multiplex TRBV1-TRBV30 forward primers with a Cbeta reverse primer, each for about 9 cycles. Clones were called with MiXCR by TCRdb after fastp trimmed the public reads at Q25, and only in-frame beta chains were retained. All rows with the same CDR3 protein become a single entry with the most common DNA and genes. For this sample there are tens of thousands of distinct CDR3 sequences; 69% appear just once. The top ten hold about 26% of the sample.

The specimen was tumor-adjacent normal liver tissue. The source is a man aged 40-50 years with primary liver carcinoma and hepatitis B virus infection.

In the case of this clonotype: Relative to the germline gene, one junction end is altered; a read error may explain this. V gene TRBV5-4 combines with J gene TRBJ2-7; 14 bases align to TRBD2. Per germline, CDR1 SGHNT and CDR2 YYREEE (reference sequence). The CDR3 has 16 amino acids. As DNA, the CDR3 is TGTGCCAGCAGCGATCCGGGACTAGCGGGGGACTACGGGCAGCACTTC. This gives the protein CASSDPGLAGDYGQHF.

This clonotype was detected only a few times. Germline and junction disagree at one end, which may indicate a read error. The J gene is TRBJ2-7, the V gene TRBV4-3, with D uncertain. The CDR3 length is 15 residues. The germline V gene encodes CDR1 LGHNA and CDR2 YSLEER. DNA of the CDR3: TGTGCCAGCAGCCAAGATGAAAGTGGGTACTACAAGCAGTACTTC. Amino acid sequence: CASSQDESGYYKQYF.